This T cell receptor beta chain is from a study of blood T cell repertoires in COVID-19. Turning to the study itself: The study drew acute and convalescent COVID-19 samples from the United States, Italy and Spain.

Measured with immunoSEQ multiplex PCR; TCRdb has only the in-frame clones, and not every one. The table lists 97,000 or so clones, roughly 87% of them singletons, with approximately 5.4% in the top ten. Germline CDR1 LGHDT, CDR2 YNNKEL (reference sequence). This CDR3 comprises 14 residues. J lost 5 bases, V lost 5 bases, and 6 bases had no gene match. Sequenced input: peripheral blood. The source of this sequence is a woman in her fifties or sixties with COVID-19, enrolled during active disease. The chain is built from TRBV3-1 (or the pseudogene TRBV3-2) and TRBJ2-7, with 10 nucleotides matching TRBD1. As DNA, the CDR3 is TGTGCCAGCAGCATAGGGACAGGGGTGCACGAGCAGTACTTC. This sequence encodes CASSIGTGVHEQYF.